Below, one TCR beta chain is given with its context. The target antigen is unknown. The CDR3 loop spans 14 amino acids. CDR1 is DFQATT, CDR2 SNEGSKA, per germline (reference sequence). The V end was cut by 6 bases, the J end by 3 bases, with 15 bases between. The entry originates in a study of T cells after yellow fever vaccination. Study-wide background: For low cell numbers, libraries were made with SMART-Seq v4 Ultra Low Input. Study results and limitations: Once the booster was given, most primary-vaccination clones reappeared, at approximately 97% for CD4 and 88% for CD8. It was a weaker secondary response, yet one that peaked faster, at day 5 versus 15.

Template-switching 5'RACE yielded the TCR cDNA; a universal primer site and UMIs were added in the process. TCRdb ran MiXCR on the 5' RACE reads and lists one entry per CDR3 protein. This table has more than 350,000 distinct CDR3 sequences, 9.5% to 13% appearing once. This chain uses TRBV20-1 with TRBJ1-3; tentative D call: TRBD1 (6 bases). The receptor was isolated from a man between 18 and 35 years old who received the YFV17D yellow fever vaccine. The sample consisted of PBMCs, taken on the day of the first yellow fever vaccination. The CDR3 sequence is CSAQLRDIGNTIYF. CDR3 in DNA: TGCAGTGCCCAACTGCGGGACATTGGAAACACCATATATTTT.